These T cell receptor beta chains were read from a single sample in a study of blood T cell repertoires in COVID-19. The protocol was immunoSEQ multiplex PCR, while the TCRdb copy is restricted to in-frame clones and leaves out a portion. The data contain approximately 66,000 clones, just under 90% of them singletons. The sample comprised peripheral blood. The receptor source for this set is a man aged 55 to 70 with acute or convalescent COVID-19. CDR3s include the opening cysteine and the closing phenylalanine or tryptophan. The D gene is left open where the match is weak. Clone size, where shown, is once, few, many, or a class for clones that have expanded.

>TRBV7-2|-|TRBD1|TRBJ2-1
CASSFRTGAQFF
TGTGCCAGCAGCTTTAGGACAGGGGCCCAGTTCTTC
>TRBV6-4|-|TRBD1|TRBJ1-6
CAWEGTGGASYNSPLHF
TGTGCCTGGGAGGGGACAGGTGGAGCATCCTATAATTCACCCCTCCACTTT
>TRBV5-6|-|TRBD1|TRBJ1-5
CASSGRQGAPNQPQHF
TGTGCCAGCAGCGGCAGACAGGGGGCGCCCAATCAGCCCCAGCATTTT
>TRBV4-1|-|TRBD1|TRBJ2-7
CASSQETIWDSTYEQYF
TGCGCCAGCAGCCAAGAAACCATTTGGGACAGCACTTACGAGCAGTACTTC
>TRBV2|-|-|TRBJ2-7
CASSDQGRYYEQYF
TGTGCCAGCAGTGATCAGGGGCGATACTACGAGCAGTACTTC
>TRBV5-8|-|TRBD1|TRBJ2-7
CASRRQGYEQYF
TGTGCCAGCAGGAGACAGGGCTACGAGCAGTACTTC
>TRBV12-3/TRBV12-4|-|-|TRBJ1-2
CASSLRGNNFRTF
TGTGCCAGCAGTTTACGGGGAAATAACTTCCGCACCTTC
>TRBV5-1|few|-|TRBJ2-7
CASSLGRGLSGQYF
TGCGCCAGCAGCTTGGGCAGGGGCCTCAGCGGGCAGTACTTC
>TRBV7-6|few|-|TRBJ2-1
CASSTLSGVTYNEQFF
TGTGCCAGCAGCACCTTGTCCGGGGTTACCTACAATGAGCAGTTCTTC
>TRBV11-2|-|TRBD1|TRBJ1-2
CASSLSSGGDYTF
TGTGCCAGCAGCTTATCATCAGGGGGCGACTACACCTTC
>TRBV4-1|-|-|TRBJ2-1
CASSEGVGLNLYNEQFF
TGCGCCAGCAGCGAGGGGGTAGGGCTCAACCTCTACAATGAGCAGTTCTTC
>TRBV6-5|-|-|TRBJ1-5
CASKGSGSNQPQHF
TGTGCCAGTAAGGGGTCAGGGAGCAATCAGCCCCAGCATTTT
>TRBV12-5|once|TRBD1|TRBJ1-5
CASGGQGRQPQHF
TGTGCTAGTGGTGGACAGGGGAGGCAGCCCCAGCATTTT